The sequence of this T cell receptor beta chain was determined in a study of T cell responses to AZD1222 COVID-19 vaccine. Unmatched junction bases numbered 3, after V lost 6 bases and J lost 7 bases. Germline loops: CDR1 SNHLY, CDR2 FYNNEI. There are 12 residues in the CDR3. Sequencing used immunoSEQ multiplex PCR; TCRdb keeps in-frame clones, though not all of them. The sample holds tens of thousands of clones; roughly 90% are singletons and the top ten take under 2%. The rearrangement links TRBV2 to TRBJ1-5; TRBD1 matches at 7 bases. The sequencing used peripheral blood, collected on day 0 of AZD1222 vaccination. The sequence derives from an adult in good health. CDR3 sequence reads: CASRGQYQPQHF. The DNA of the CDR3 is TGTGCCAGCAGGGGACAGTACCAGCCCCAGCATTTT.